This passage covers 25 T cell receptor beta chains from one sample sequenced in a study of blood T cell repertoires in COVID-19. Clones were sequenced by immunoSEQ multiplex PCR, and TCRdb holds only the in-frame ones, with some missing. The table records about 190,000 clones, about three quarters of them present only once. Source material: peripheral blood. The receptors originated from a woman at least 80 years old with COVID-19, enrolled during active disease.

The chain couples TRBV6-5 to TRBJ1-6; a possible D gene is TRBD1 (5 bases). Germline CDR1 reads MNHEY; CDR2 reads SVGAGI. This CDR3 has 14 amino acids. Trimming took 3 bases from V and 9 from J, leaving 12 bases between them. The CDR3 bases are TGTGCCAGCAGTTATGGGACGGAGGGTTCACCCCTCCACTTT. Translated, it gives CASSYGTEGSPLHF.

The rearrangement links TRBV18 to TRBJ2-3, with 13 bases identical to TRBD2. CDR1 KGHSH and CDR2 LQKENI come from the germline V gene. The CDR3 runs to 17 residues. After removal of 1 base from V and 2 bases from J, the junction contained 3 bases not matched to a gene. The CDR3 loop reads CASSPRTSGSPTDTQYF. DNA of the CDR3: TGTGCCAGCTCACCACGGACTAGCGGGAGTCCCACAGATACGCAGTATTTT.

The gene calls are TRBV6-5 and TRBJ1-1, with 9 bases fitting TRBD1. This CDR3 has 14 residues. Trimming cost V 6 bases and J 1 base; bases outside gene matches: 3. Germline CDR1 reads MNHEY; CDR2 reads SVGAGI. In DNA form, the CDR3 reads TGTGCCAGCAGCAGGGACAGGGAGAACACTGAAGCTTTCTTT. Its translation is CASSRDRENTEAFF.

The rearrangement links TRBV6-5 to TRBJ2-2, with 7 bases fitting TRBD1. With 9 bases clipped from V and 4 bases from J, the junction kept 11 bases outside the gene matches. This CDR3 is built from 15 residues. Per the germline V gene, CDR1 is MNHEY and CDR2 is SVGAGI. This CDR3 reads CASLIRDSPTGELFF. In nucleotides, the CDR3 is TGTGCCAGTCTCATCCGGGACAGCCCCACCGGGGAGCTGTTTTTT.

The rearrangement joins TRBV27 to TRBJ2-6; TRBD1 aligns across 8 bases. This CDR3 spans 17 amino acids. V shed 10 bases, J shed 2 bases, and the junction held 13 bases outside the gene matches. In germline, CDR1 is MNHEY, CDR2 SMNVEV (reference sequence). The CDR3: CATGPISGGAGANVLTF. In nucleotides, the CDR3 is TGTGCCACCGGGCCCATTTCAGGGGGCGCTGGGGCCAACGTCCTGACTTTC.

V is TRBV7-2 and J is TRBJ2-3; D may be TRBD1 (6 bases). The CDR3 runs 15 residues. Looked up from germline, CDR1 is SGHTA and CDR2 is FQGNSA. Trimming cost V 1 base and J 3 bases, with 11 bases left between them. The CDR3 DNA follows: TGTGCCAGCAGCTTAGATGGGGGCCAAACAGATACGCAGTATTTT. It yields the protein CASSLDGGQTDTQYF. Complete variable domain (other parts from reference TRBV7-2 and TRBJ2-3): GAGVSQSPSNKVTEKGKDVELRCDPISGHTALYWYRQSLGQGLEFLIYFQGNSAPDKSGLPSDRFSAERTGGSVSTLTIQRTQQEDSAVYLCASSLDGGQTDTQYFGPGTRLTVL.

The chain links TRBV19 to TRBJ2-7, with D possibly matching TRBD2 (6 bases). The CDR3 is made up of 14 amino acids. Germline V gene data show CDR1 as LNHDA and CDR2 as SQIVND (reference sequence). V lost 0 bases and J 4 bases, leaving 10 bases between the germline ends. CDR3 nucleotides: TGTGCCAGTAGTATAGATCGGGGAGGATACGAGCAGTACTTC. The encoded protein is CASSIDRGGYEQYF.

The chain carries TRBV3-1 (or the pseudogene TRBV3-2) and TRBJ1-1; 7 bases match TRBD1. This CDR3 contains 14 residues. V gave up 4 bases and J gave up 4 bases; unmatched junction bases: 6. Germline V gene lookup returns CDR1 LGHDT and CDR2 YNNKEL (reference sequence). CDR3 in DNA: TGTGCCAGCAGCCTAAGACAGGGCCGCACTGAAGCTTTCTTT. It encodes CASSLRQGRTEAFF.

The chain joins TRBV7-3 to TRBJ2-3; maybe TRBD1 (5 bases). This CDR3 comprises 15 residues. Trimming removed 1 base at V and 6 bases at J, with 14 bases between. Germline V gives CDR1 SGHTA, CDR2 FQGTGA. For the CDR3, the DNA is TGTGCCAGCAGCTTAAGTGGCAGGGTCGGGGATACGCAGTATTTT. Translated: CASSLSGRVGDTQYF.

The rearrangement uses TRBV18 and TRBJ2-7; D not resolved. CDR1 KGHSH and CDR2 LQKENI come from the germline V gene. The CDR3 has 14 amino acids. Trimming removed 3 bases at V and 2 bases at J, with 11 bases between. This CDR3 is CASSPDDKTYEQYF. The CDR3 DNA reads as TGTGCCAGCTCACCCGACGACAAGACCTACGAGCAGTACTTC.

The chain uses TRBV11-2 and TRBJ2-2, with 8 bases matching TRBD1. Germline V CDR1 and CDR2: SGHAT, FQNNGV. The length of the CDR3 is 17 residues. V lost 1 base to trimming and J lost 4 bases; unmatched junction nucleotides: 8. CDR3: CASSLVGQGAITGELFF. DNA of the CDR3: TGTGCCAGCAGCTTAGTCGGCCAGGGGGCGATCACCGGGGAGCTGTTTTTT.

J is TRBJ1-2 and V is TRBV7-2, with D unclear. Germline CDR1 SGHTA, CDR2 FQGNSA. V dropped 1 base and J dropped 0 bases, with 9 bases sitting between them. This CDR3 has 15 amino acids. In DNA form, the CDR3 reads TGTGCCAGCAGCTTAGTTCGGGGAACTAACTATGGCTACACCTTC. Protein sequence: CASSLVRGTNYGYTF.

The V call is TRBV7-9, the J call TRBJ2-7; TRBD1 aligns across 7 bases. This CDR3 spans 13 amino acids. Germline CDR1 SEHNR, CDR2 FQNEAQ (reference sequence). Trimming removed 5 bases from V and 1 base from J; junction bases left unmatched: 2. The CDR3 DNA follows: TGTGCCAGCAGCCACAGGGGATCCTACGAGCAGTACTTC. Protein: CASSHRGSYEQYF.

The chain employs TRBV7-3 and TRBJ2-3; TRBD1 agrees at 7 bases. Losses at the gene ends were 3 bases for V and 3 bases for J; bases not matched to a gene: 3. This CDR3 contains 14 residues. Germline CDR1 SGHTA, CDR2 FQGTGA. CDR3 protein: CASSFGQATDTQYF. CDR3 coding DNA: TGTGCCAGCAGCTTCGGACAGGCAACAGATACGCAGTATTTT.

The chain is built from TRBV7-8 and TRBJ2-2, with D perhaps matching TRBD1 (6 bases). Germline V gives CDR1 SGHVS, CDR2 FQNEAQ. V shed 1 base and J shed 5 bases, with 14 bases lying between them. The CDR3 contains 16 residues. CDR3 DNA: TGTGCCAGCAGCTTAGGGACAGCGTTCCCGACCGGGGAGCTGTTTTTT. Its translation: CASSLGTAFPTGELFF.

The V call is TRBV20-1, the J call TRBJ1-3; no definite D call. The CDR3 totals 14 residues. Trimming shortened V by 3 bases and J by 0 bases, and 9 bases separated the two germline ends. Per the germline V gene, CDR1 is DFQATT and CDR2 is SNEGSKA (reference sequence). The CDR3 coding sequence is TGCAGTGCTAGTTTTGGGAGCTCTGGAAACACCATATATTTT. The encoded protein is CSASFGSSGNTIYF.

The CDR3 is CAISSGTSGWRGTDTQYF. DNA for the CDR3: TGTGCCATCAGCTCCGGGACTAGCGGGTGGCGAGGCACAGATACGCAGTATTTT. The chain links TRBV10-3 to TRBJ2-3; 12 nucleotides align to TRBD2. J lost 1 base, V lost 6 bases, and 11 bases had no gene match. The CDR3 spans 18 residues. The V gene's germline CDR1 is ENHRY and CDR2 SYGVKD.

The chain combines TRBV2 with TRBJ1-2; 7 nucleotides align to TRBD1. The V gene's germline CDR1 is SNHLY and CDR2 FYNNEI. With 8 bases clipped from V and 6 bases from J, the junction kept 12 bases outside the gene matches. The CDR3 covers 14 residues. CDR3 DNA sequence: TGTGCCAGCCATTCGACAGGGAGATTACATGGCTACACCTTC. Protein product: CASHSTGRLHGYTF.

This clone has a handful of counts. The rearrangement uses TRBV6-1 and TRBJ2-2; the D gene is possibly TRBD1 (6 bases). Germline CDR1 MNHNS, CDR2 SASEGT. CDR3 size: 14 residues. The V end was cut by 1 base, the J end by 9 bases, with 12 bases between. CDR3 bases: TGTGCCAGCAGTGAAGACCCAGGGGCGCGGGAGCTGTTTTTT. Amino acids: CASSEDPGARELFF.

CDR3 amino acids: CASSTAENMNTEAFF. CDR3 DNA: TGTGCCAGCAGCACAGCAGAAAACATGAACACTGAAGCTTTCTTT. J is TRBJ1-1 and V is TRBV5-4; D is unclear. Looked up from germline, CDR1 is SGHNT and CDR2 is YYREEE (reference sequence). This CDR3 region has 15 residues. V was pared by 4 bases and J by 0 bases, with 13 bases between.

The J gene is TRBJ2-1, the V gene TRBV7-2; 9 bases align to TRBD2. The trim removed 4 bases at V and 8 bases at J, leaving 6 bases unmatched. Looked up from germline, CDR1 is SGHTA and CDR2 is FQGNSA. The CDR3 runs 14 residues. CDR3 protein: CASSSLSGRHEQFF. As DNA, the CDR3 is TGTGCCAGCAGCTCCCTTAGCGGGAGACATGAGCAGTTCTTC.

The chain carries TRBV11-3 and TRBJ2-7; possible D gene TRBD1, 5 bases. The length of the CDR3 is 14 residues. V lost 1 base to trimming and J lost 4 bases, with 11 bases between them. In germline, CDR1 is SGHNT, CDR2 YENEEA. The CDR3 coding sequence is TGTGCCAGCAGCTTAGGGCAGGGCGAATACGAGCAGTACTTC. Its protein is CASSLGQGEYEQYF.

CDR3 DNA sequence: TGTGCCAGTTCCGGGACTAGCGGCAATGAGCAGTTCTTC. Residues: CASSGTSGNEQFF. The chain couples TRBV2 to TRBJ2-1; 11 bases match TRBD2. The trim removed 9 bases at V and 6 bases at J, leaving 4 bases unmatched. Germline CDR1 is SNHLY and CDR2 is FYNNEI. This CDR3 comprises 13 residues. Looking up the rest from reference TRBV2 and TRBJ2-1 gives the full variable domain: EPEVTQTPSHQVTQMGQEVILRCVPISNHLYFYWYRQILGQKVEFLVSFYNNEISEKSEIFDDQFSVERPDGSNFTLKIRSTKLEDSAMYFCASSGTSGNEQFFGPGTRLTVL.

The sample holds a few counts of this clone. The V gene is TRBV9, the J gene TRBJ1-2; D is uncertain. V dropped 6 bases and J dropped 4 bases, with 10 bases sitting between them. Germline CDR1 SGDLS, CDR2 YYNGEE. CDR3 length equals 12 residues. The CDR3 loop reads CASIGAGYGYTF. The DNA of the CDR3 is TGTGCCAGCATTGGAGCGGGCTATGGCTACACCTTC.

This clone occurred once. The chain combines TRBV7-2 with TRBJ2-1, with 7 bases that match TRBD2. V lost 1 base and J lost 6; bases outside the gene matches: 9. The CDR3 contains 16 residues. The germline V gene has CDR1 SGHTA and CDR2 FQGNSA. The CDR3 spells CASSLDSGVNLNEQFF. The CDR3 DNA is TGTGCCAGCAGCTTAGACAGCGGGGTGAACCTCAATGAGCAGTTCTTC.